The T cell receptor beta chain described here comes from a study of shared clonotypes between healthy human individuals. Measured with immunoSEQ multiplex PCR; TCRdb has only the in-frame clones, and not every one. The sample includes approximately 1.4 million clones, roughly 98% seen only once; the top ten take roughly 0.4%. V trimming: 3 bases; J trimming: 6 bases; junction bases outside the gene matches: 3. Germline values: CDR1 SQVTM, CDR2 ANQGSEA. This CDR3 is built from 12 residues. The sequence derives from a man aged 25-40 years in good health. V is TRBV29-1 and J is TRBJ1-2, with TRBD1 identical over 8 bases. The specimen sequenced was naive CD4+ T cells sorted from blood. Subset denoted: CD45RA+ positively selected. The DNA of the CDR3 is TGCAGCGTTGACCAGGGGGCGCATGGCTACACCTTC. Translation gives CSVDQGAHGYTF. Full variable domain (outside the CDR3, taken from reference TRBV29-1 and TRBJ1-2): SAVISQKPSRDICQRGTSLTIQCQVDSQVTMMFWYRQQPGQSLTLIATANQGSEATYESGFVIDKFPISRPNLTFSTLTVSNMSPEDSSIYLCSVDQGAHGYTFGSGTRLTVV.